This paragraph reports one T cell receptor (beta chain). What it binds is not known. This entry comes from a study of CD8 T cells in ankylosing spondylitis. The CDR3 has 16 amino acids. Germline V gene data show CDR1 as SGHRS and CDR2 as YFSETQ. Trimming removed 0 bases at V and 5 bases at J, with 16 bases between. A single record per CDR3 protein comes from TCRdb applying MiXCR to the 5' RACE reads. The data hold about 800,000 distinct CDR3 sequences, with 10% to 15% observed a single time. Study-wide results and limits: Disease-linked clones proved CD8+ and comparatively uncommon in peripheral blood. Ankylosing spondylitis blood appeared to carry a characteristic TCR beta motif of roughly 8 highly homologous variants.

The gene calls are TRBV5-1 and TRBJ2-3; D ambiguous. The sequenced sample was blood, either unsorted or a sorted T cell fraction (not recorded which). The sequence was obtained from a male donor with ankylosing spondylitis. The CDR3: CASSLGAIGLLDTQYF. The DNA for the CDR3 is TGCGCCAGCAGCTTGGGGGCGATCGGTCTTTTAGATACGCAGTATTTT.